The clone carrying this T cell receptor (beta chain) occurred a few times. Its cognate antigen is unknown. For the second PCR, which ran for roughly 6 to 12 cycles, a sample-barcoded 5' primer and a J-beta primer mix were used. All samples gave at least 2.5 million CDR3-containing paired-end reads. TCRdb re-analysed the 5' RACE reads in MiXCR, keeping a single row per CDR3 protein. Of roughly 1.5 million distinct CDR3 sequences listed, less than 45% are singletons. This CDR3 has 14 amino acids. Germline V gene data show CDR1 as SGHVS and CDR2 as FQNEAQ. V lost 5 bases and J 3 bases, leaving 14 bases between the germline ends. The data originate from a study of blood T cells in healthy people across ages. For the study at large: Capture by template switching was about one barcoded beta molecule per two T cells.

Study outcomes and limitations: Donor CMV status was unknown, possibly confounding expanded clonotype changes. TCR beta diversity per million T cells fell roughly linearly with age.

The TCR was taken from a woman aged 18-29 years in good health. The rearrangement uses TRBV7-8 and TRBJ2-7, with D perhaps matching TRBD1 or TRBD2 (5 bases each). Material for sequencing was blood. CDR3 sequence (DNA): TGTGCCAGCAGCACTGGGACGGAAGACTACGAGCAGTACTTC. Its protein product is CASSTGTEDYEQYF.